A selection of T cell receptor beta chains follows, all from one sample in a study of Ad26.COV2.S vaccination and SARS-CoV-2 variants. Profiling relied on immunoSEQ multiplex PCR, and the TCRdb table lists in-frame clones only, not all of them. This sample has about 350,000 clones, with 92% found just once. Sequenced material: peripheral blood, taken after recovery from COVID-19. The receptors were gathered from a human donor who had recovered from COVID-19. CDR3s include the opening cysteine and the closing phenylalanine or tryptophan. The D gene is left open where the match is weak. Size is stated for part of the rows, as once, few or many counts, or as a class when the clone is expanded.

size	V	D	J	DNA	CDR3
.	TRBV4-2	.	TRBJ1-3	TGTGCCAGCAGCCCGGAGGGTGGAAACACCATATATTTT	CASSPEGGNTIYF
.	TRBV9	TRBD2	TRBJ2-7	TGTGCCAGCAGCGTAGCACTAGCGGGCGGAGAGCAGTACTTC	CASSVALAGGEQYF
.	TRBV7-8	.	TRBJ1-2	TGTGCCAGCAGCTCCCGGACAGCATCTAGTTATGGCTACACCTTC	CASSSRTASSYGYTF
.	TRBV19	.	TRBJ1-2	TGTGCCAGTAGTATACAACGGACAGTATCCTATGGCTACACCTTC	CASSIQRTVSYGYTF
.	TRBV27	.	TRBJ2-4	TGTGCCGTTAACGGGAGAAACATTCAGTACTTC	CAVNGRNIQYF
.	TRBV11-2	.	TRBJ1-1	TGTGCCAGCAGCTCCGTTCGGGACGGATATGAAGCTTTCTTT	CASSSVRDGYEAFF
.	TRBV10-3	.	TRBJ1-2	TGTGCCATCAGTGAGTCGGCGACCCTCAACTATGGCTACACCTTC	CAISESATLNYGYTF
.	TRBV6-1	TRBD1	TRBJ1-2	TGTGCCAGCAGTGACCCGGGACAGGTTAACTATGGCTACACCTTC	CASSDPGQVNYGYTF
.	TRBV5-8	.	TRBJ2-7	TGTGCCAGCCAGGCGATCCACTACGAGCAGTACTTC	CASQAIHYEQYF
.	TRBV5-6	.	TRBJ1-1	TGTGCCAGCAGCTTGGGGAGCATTGAAGCTTTCTTT	CASSLGSIEAFF
.	TRBV7-2	.	TRBJ2-7	TGTGCCAGCAGCCCACCGGCAAGAGGGCACGAGCAGTACTTC	CASSPPARGHEQYF
.	TRBV12-3/TRBV12-4	TRBD1	TRBJ1-2	TGTGCCAGCAGTTTAGGGAGGGGGCTACCACACACCTTC	CASSLGRGLPHTF
once	TRBV4-3	.	TRBJ2-5	TGCGCCAGCAGCCAAGCGACCGGGACGCAAGAGACCCAGTACTTC	CASSQATGTQETQYF